The clone carrying this TCR beta chain was picked up one time. No antigen is known for it. Germline assignment: CDR1 SGHAT and CDR2 FQNNGV. Trimming stripped 2 bases from V and 5 bases from J, with 10 bases between. This CDR3 is built from 13 residues. The data are from a study of CD8+CD57+ T cells in acquired aplastic anemia. Genomic DNA templated the TCR beta VDJ and CDR3 profiling. TCRdb reanalysed the reads using MiXCR and keeps one entry per CDR3 protein. The repertoire includes a few hundred thousand distinct CDR3 sequences, roughly 55% of them detected once, and about 29% sits in the top ten. Whole-study findings and limits: Patients and controls were not found to differ significantly in CD8+ Simpson's diversity.

The TCR comes from a human donor in good health. V is TRBV11-2 and J is TRBJ2-7; a weak D match, TRBD2 (7 bases). Material: sorted CD4+, CD8+, or CD8+CD57+ T cells (not recorded which) from PBMCs. CDR3 in amino acids: CASSLRGGNEQYF. CDR3 nucleotides: TGTGCCAGCAGCTTAAGGGGGGGTAACGAGCAGTACTTC.